The 3 T cell receptor beta chains below all came from one sample that was sequenced in a study of control samples from healthy donors and cancer patients. Clones were read by immunoSEQ multiplex PCR, and TCRdb kept only the in-frame ones, dropping some. The repertoire consists of about 130,000 clones, with around 93% occurring once and the leading ten covering about 9%. The sequenced material came from blood. All receptors come from a man between 18 and 29 years old in good health.

This chain joins TRBV5-1 and TRBJ2-3, with TRBD2 matching over 11 bases. The CDR3 is 15 residues long. Per germline, CDR1 SGHRS and CDR2 YFSETQ. Germline trimming cut 3 bases from V and 2 bases from J; bases unmatched to any gene: 2. The CDR3 loop is CASSYSGGATDTQYF. The CDR3 DNA sequence: TGCGCCAGCAGCTATAGCGGGGGGGCCACAGATACGCAGTATTTT.

The V and J genes are TRBV6-5 and TRBJ1-5; D is ambiguous. With 4 bases removed from V and 2 bases from J, the gap between germline ends came to 6 bases. Germline CDR1 and CDR2: MNHEY and SVGAGI. There are 13 residues in the CDR3. DNA for the CDR3: TGTGCCAGCAGTTCCAAACGCAATCAGCCCCAGCATTTT. It is translated as CASSSKRNQPQHF.

This chain joins TRBV11-2 and TRBJ1-2; D is undetermined. Trimming took off 4 bases at V and 2 bases at J, with 8 bases between the two ends. The CDR3 consists of 13 residues. Per the germline V gene, CDR1 is SGHAT and CDR2 is FQNNGV. The CDR3 bases are TGTGCCAGCAGCTCTACAATGAACTATGGCTACACCTTC. Protein product: CASSSTMNYGYTF.